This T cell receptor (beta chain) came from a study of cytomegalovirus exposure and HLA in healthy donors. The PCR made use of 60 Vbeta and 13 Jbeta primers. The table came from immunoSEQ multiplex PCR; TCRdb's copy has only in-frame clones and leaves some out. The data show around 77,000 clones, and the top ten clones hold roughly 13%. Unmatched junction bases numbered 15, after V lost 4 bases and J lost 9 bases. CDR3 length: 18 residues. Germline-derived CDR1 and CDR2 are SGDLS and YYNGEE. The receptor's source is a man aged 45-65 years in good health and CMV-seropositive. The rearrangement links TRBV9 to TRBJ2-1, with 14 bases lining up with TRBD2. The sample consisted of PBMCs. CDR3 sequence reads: CASSSSGTSGSYHSEQFF. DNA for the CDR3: TGTGCCAGCAGCTCATCCGGGACTAGCGGGAGCTACCACAGTGAGCAGTTCTTC.